A selection of T cell receptor beta chains follows, all from one sample in a study of T cells in Graves' hyperthyroidism and ophthalmopathy. TCRdb redid the calling of the multiplex PCR reads with MiXCR, one entry per CDR3 protein. The sample yields hundreds of thousands of distinct CDR3 sequences, about 45% seen once. The sequenced sample consisted of peripheral blood or thyroid tissue (not recorded which). These receptors were obtained from an adult man with Graves' disease, either hyperthyroidism or ophthalmopathy (not recorded which). Both conserved end residues are part of each CDR3. Fields, in order: V gene, J gene, D gene, clone size, CDR3 DNA, CDR3 protein. D genes are given only for firm matches. Some rows mark clone size as missing; the rest say once, few, many or name a class of expanded clone.

v_gene: TRBV29-1
j_gene: TRBJ1-5
d_gene: TRBD1
abundance: many
CDR3nt: TGCAGCGTCGCGGACAGGGGCAATCAGCCCCAGCATTTT
CDR3aa: CSVADRGNQPQHF

v_gene: TRBV5-1
j_gene: TRBJ1-2
d_gene: NA
abundance: few
CDR3nt: TGCGCCAGCAGCTTGACGACCAGTAACTATGGCTACACCTTC
CDR3aa: CASSLTTSNYGYTF

v_gene: TRBV9
j_gene: TRBJ2-2
d_gene: NA
abundance: few
CDR3nt: TGTGCCAGCAGCGACCCACAGGGTATCACGGTTTCCACCGGGGAGCTGTTTTTT
CDR3aa: CASSDPQGITVSTGELFF

v_gene: TRBV5-5
j_gene: TRBJ2-7
d_gene: TRBD2
abundance: NA
CDR3nt: TGTGCCAGCACTATCGCGGGGGGCTCCTACGAGCAGTACTTC
CDR3aa: CASTIAGGSYEQYF

v_gene: TRBV19
j_gene: TRBJ1-1
d_gene: NA
abundance: few
CDR3nt: TGTGCCAGTAGTACAGACAGGCGACCTGAAGCTTTCTTT
CDR3aa: CASSTDRRPEAFF

v_gene: TRBV19
j_gene: TRBJ1-5
d_gene: NA
abundance: NA
CDR3nt: TGTGCCAGTAGTATGGCCCCGGGGACCCCAAGTCAGCCCCAGCATTTT
CDR3aa: CASSMAPGTPSQPQHF

v_gene: TRBV7-3
j_gene: TRBJ2-5
d_gene: TRBD1
abundance: few
CDR3nt: TGCGCCAGCAGCCAAGACCAGGGGGAAGAGACCCAGTACTTC
CDR3aa: CASSQDQGEETQYF

v_gene: TRBV12-5
j_gene: TRBJ1-1
d_gene: TRBD1
abundance: NA
CDR3nt: TGTGCTAGTGGTTTGCTTACAGGGGAAACTGAAGCTTTCTTT
CDR3aa: CASGLLTGETEAFF

v_gene: TRBV24-1
j_gene: TRBJ1-2
d_gene: TRBD1
abundance: many
CDR3nt: TGTGCCACCAGTGATTCCGGGACAGGGTCGCGCTACACCTTC
CDR3aa: CATSDSGTGSRYTF

v_gene: TRBV6-1
j_gene: TRBJ1-5
d_gene: NA
abundance: NA
CDR3nt: TGTGCCAGCAGTGAAGTGCCGGGGATTAGCAATCAGCCCCAGCATTTT
CDR3aa: CASSEVPGISNQPQHF

v_gene: TRBV7-9
j_gene: TRBJ2-7
d_gene: TRBD1
abundance: few
CDR3nt: TGTGCCAGCAGCCCTACCGGGACAGGGGATTACGAGCAGTACTTC
CDR3aa: CASSPTGTGDYEQYF

v_gene: TRBV6-5
j_gene: TRBJ2-7
d_gene: TRBD2
abundance: NA
CDR3nt: TGTGCCAGCAGTTACTCGGGGACTAGTTTCTACGAGCAGTACTTC
CDR3aa: CASSYSGTSFYEQYF

v_gene: TRBV29-1
j_gene: TRBJ2-7
d_gene: TRBD1
abundance: NA
CDR3nt: TGCAGCGGGCGACAGGGTCACTACGAGCAGTACTTC
CDR3aa: CSGRQGHYEQYF

v_gene: TRBV10-2
j_gene: TRBJ1-1
d_gene: TRBD1
abundance: many
CDR3nt: TGCGCCAGCAGTGAAGGGGGCTCGACTGAAGCTTTCTTT
CDR3aa: CASSEGGSTEAFF

v_gene: TRBV2
j_gene: TRBJ1-1
d_gene: NA
abundance: many
CDR3nt: TGTGCCAGCAGTGAAGTGGAGGGGCGACCTGAAGCTTTCTTT
CDR3aa: CASSEVEGRPEAFF

v_gene: TRBV7-3
j_gene: TRBJ2-7
d_gene: NA
abundance: NA
CDR3nt: TGTGCCAGCAGCCAAGATCTGGCGTGGCGCGAGCAGTACTTC
CDR3aa: CASSQDLAWREQYF

v_gene: TRBV20-1
j_gene: TRBJ1-4
d_gene: NA
abundance: few
CDR3nt: TGCAGTGCTAGACAGCAGACAGCAGGGGCTAATGAAAAACTGTTTTTT
CDR3aa: CSARQQTAGANEKLFF

v_gene: TRBV19
j_gene: TRBJ1-6
d_gene: NA
abundance: NA
CDR3nt: TGTGCCAGTAAACCCGGGAAGAATTCACCCCTCCACTTT
CDR3aa: CASKPGKNSPLHF

v_gene: TRBV20-1
j_gene: TRBJ2-7
d_gene: NA
abundance: few
CDR3nt: TGCAGTGCTAGAGACCCAAGTAGTGGGAGCTCCTACGAGCAGTACTTC
CDR3aa: CSARDPSSGSSYEQYF

v_gene: TRBV7-8
j_gene: TRBJ2-2
d_gene: TRBD1
abundance: NA
CDR3nt: TGTGCCAGCAGCCGACAGGGGTCGAACACCGGGGAGCTGTTTTTT
CDR3aa: CASSRQGSNTGELFF

v_gene: TRBV11-3
j_gene: TRBJ1-5
d_gene: NA
abundance: once
CDR3nt: TGTGCCAGCCAAATGGGGGAGGGCAATCAGCCCCAGCATTTT
CDR3aa: CASQMGEGNQPQHF

v_gene: TRBV20-1
j_gene: TRBJ2-2
d_gene: NA
abundance: few
CDR3nt: TGCAGTGCTAGCGCGGGCGGGGAGCTGTTTTTT
CDR3aa: CSASAGGELFF

v_gene: TRBV29-1
j_gene: TRBJ1-2
d_gene: NA
abundance: NA
CDR3nt: TGCAGCAGTAGGACAGTCTATGGCTACACCTTC
CDR3aa: CSSRTVYGYTF

v_gene: TRBV25-1
j_gene: TRBJ2-2
d_gene: TRBD1
abundance: NA
CDR3nt: TGTGCCAGCAGTGAGGACAGGGTGAACACCGGGGAGCTGTTTTTT
CDR3aa: CASSEDRVNTGELFF

v_gene: TRBV6-6
j_gene: TRBJ1-6
d_gene: NA
abundance: few
CDR3nt: TGTGCCAGCAGGGGACATTCGAATTCACCCCTCCACTTT
CDR3aa: CASRGHSNSPLHF

v_gene: TRBV19
j_gene: TRBJ1-5
d_gene: NA
abundance: NA
CDR3nt: TGTGCCAGTACTTGGGGGACCAATCAGCCCCAGCATTTT
CDR3aa: CASTWGTNQPQHF

v_gene: TRBV19
j_gene: TRBJ1-4
d_gene: TRBD1
abundance: NA
CDR3nt: TGTGCCAGTAAATCTCCGGGACAGTTAAATGAAAAACTGTTTTTT
CDR3aa: CASKSPGQLNEKLFF

v_gene: TRBV24-1
j_gene: TRBJ1-4
d_gene: TRBD1
abundance: many
CDR3nt: TGTGCCACCAGTGACTCCGGGACAGCCAATGAAAAACTGTTTTTT
CDR3aa: CATSDSGTANEKLFF